Each of the 18 T cell receptor beta chains below was sequenced from the same sample in a study of blood T cell repertoires in COVID-19. Data came from immunoSEQ multiplex PCR; TCRdb stores just in-frame clones and leaves some out. The sample records approximately 280,000 clones, around 84% being singletons. Sequenced material: PBMCs or T cells enriched from blood (not recorded which). Receptors were obtained from a woman in her 50s who had recovered from COVID-19.

This clone was detected once. The rearrangement uses TRBV6-5 and TRBJ1-1, with TRBD1 matching 7 bases. The CDR3 loop spans 15 amino acids. V was clipped by 2 bases and J by 4 bases; unmatched bases: 7. From germline, CDR1 is MNHEY and CDR2 SVGAGI. The CDR3 sequence: CASSYEPGGPTEAFF. In DNA form, the CDR3 reads TGTGCCAGCAGTTACGAGCCAGGGGGTCCCACTGAAGCTTTCTTT.

This chain connects TRBV4-2 to TRBJ1-2; D remains ambiguous. The germline V gene encodes CDR1 LGHNA and CDR2 YNFKEQ. V lost 0 bases and J lost 4, with 12 bases in between. The CDR3 consists of 15 residues. The CDR3 loop is CASSQDLGGFYGYTF. DNA for the CDR3: TGTGCCAGCAGCCAAGATCTAGGAGGATTCTATGGCTACACCTTC.

The chain employs TRBV9 and TRBJ2-2; 7 bases align to TRBD2. V gave up 2 bases and J gave up 4 bases; unmatched junction bases: 2. CDR1 and CDR2 (germline): SGDLS, YYNGEE. CDR3 length: 14 residues. The CDR3 reads CASSVRGITGELFF. The CDR3 DNA sequence: TGTGCCAGCAGCGTGCGGGGGATCACCGGGGAGCTGTTTTTT.

J is TRBJ1-5 and V is TRBV4-1; D gene ambiguous. V was pared by 1 base and J by 3 bases, with 13 bases between. Germline V gives CDR1 MGHRA, CDR2 YSYEKL. The CDR3 sequence is 16 residues long. The CDR3 coding sequence is TGCGCCAGCAGCCAAGGGGCAGTTTCGAACAATCAGCCCCAGCATTTT. As protein: CASSQGAVSNNQPQHF.

This clone was found a few times. The chain has TRBV6-4 and TRBJ1-2, with unresolved D. Trimming took off 4 bases at V and 2 bases at J, with 14 bases between the two ends. The germline V gene has CDR1 MRHNA and CDR2 SNTAGT. The CDR3 spans 15 residues. The CDR3 DNA reads TGTGCCAGCAGTGTGAAGCCAGGAGGGAACTATGGCTACACCTTC. It is translated as CASSVKPGGNYGYTF.

The chain links TRBV2 to TRBJ2-7; the match to TRBD2 covers 11 bases. CDR3 length: 16 amino acids. V shed 2 bases and J 2 bases; nucleotides not matched to a gene: 5. The germline gives CDR1 SNHLY, CDR2 FYNNEI. CDR3 in amino acids: CASSETGSGGAYEQYF. For the CDR3, the DNA is TGTGCCAGCAGTGAAACTGGTAGCGGGGGGGCCTACGAGCAGTACTTC.

The chain is built from TRBV9 and TRBJ1-5, with D uncertain. The length of the CDR3 is 15 residues. Per the germline V gene, CDR1 is SGDLS and CDR2 is YYNGEE. Trimming stripped 4 bases from V and 6 bases from J, with 17 bases between. CDR3 DNA: TGTGCCAGCAGCCCCCGCGACGAGAGAGGTCAGCCCCAGCATTTT. It codes for CASSPRDERGQPQHF.

The chain has TRBV9 and TRBJ2-5, with D perhaps TRBD1 (6 bases). Trimming removed 5 bases from V and 2 bases from J, with 13 bases in between. Germline CDR1 and CDR2: SGDLS and YYNGEE. The CDR3 is made up of 14 amino acids. The CDR3 coding sequence is TGTGCCAGCAGTGACACAGGGTTACAAGAGACCCAGTACTTC. Protein product: CASSDTGLQETQYF.

The J gene is TRBJ2-7, the V gene TRBV11-2; weak D call: TRBD1 (5 bases). The ends were cut back, 6 bases at V and 4 bases at J, with 16 bases in the middle. Germline assignment: CDR1 SGHAT and CDR2 FQNNGV. This CDR3 is 14 amino acids long. The CDR3 nucleotides are TGTGCCAGCAGGATGGTCCAGGGTTTTTACGAGCAGTACTTC. It specifies CASRMVQGFYEQYF.

The rearrangement uses TRBV7-9 and TRBJ2-3, with 7 bases that match TRBD1. Germline CDR1 SEHNR, CDR2 FQNEAQ (reference sequence). V lost 4 bases to trimming and J lost 3 bases; unmatched junction nucleotides: 7. The CDR3 extends over 15 amino acids. The CDR3 DNA reads as TGTGCCAGCAGCTCAACAGGGGCTTGGACAGATACGCAGTATTTT. Translating gives CASSSTGAWTDTQYF.

V gene TRBV5-8 combines with J gene TRBJ1-5; TRBD1 matches at 8 bases. The ends lost 4 bases at V and 3 bases at J; junction bases unmatched: 3. CDR1 and CDR2 (germline): SGHTS, YDEGEE. The CDR3 consists of 14 residues. The CDR3 nucleotides read TGTGCCAGCAGCCTGGGACAGGTCAATCAGCCCCAGCATTTT. Translation gives CASSLGQVNQPQHF.

The J gene is TRBJ1-5, the V gene TRBV19; 7 bases match TRBD1. The V gene end was trimmed by 8 bases and the J gene end by 5 bases; junction bases not matched to a gene: 15. Germline lookup yields CDR1 LNHDA and CDR2 SQIVND (reference sequence). This CDR3 has 16 residues. CDR3: CASVRGRGNGDQPQHF. The CDR3 nucleotides are TGTGCCAGTGTCCGGGGCAGGGGGAATGGAGATCAGCCCCAGCATTTT. Supplemented by reference TRBV19 and TRBJ1-5, the full variable domain reads DGGITQSPKYLFRKEGQNVTLSCEQNLNHDAMYWYRQDPGQGLRLIYYSQIVNDFQKGDIAEGYSVSREKKESFPLTVTSAQKNPTAFYLCASVRGRGNGDQPQHFGDGTRLSIL.

This clone was seen once. This chain links TRBV28 with TRBJ1-4, with 8 bases identical to TRBD1. There are 15 residues in the CDR3. Trimming at V came to 7 bases and at J to 6 bases, leaving 10 bases not matched to a gene. Germline assignment: CDR1 MDHEN and CDR2 SYDVKM. The CDR3 DNA sequence: TGTGCCAGCACCTCACAGGGGGTATATCATGAAAAACTGTTTTTT. Its protein is CASTSQGVYHEKLFF.

This chain joins TRBV5-6 and TRBJ1-2; D is undetermined. Germline V gene lookup returns CDR1 SGHDT and CDR2 YYEEEE. Trimming took 2 bases from V and 4 from J, leaving 15 bases between them. This CDR3 region has 15 residues. The DNA for the CDR3 is TGTGCCAGCAGCTTCGGGTGGATGGATTCCTATGGCTACACCTTC. As protein: CASSFGWMDSYGYTF.

The V gene is TRBV18, the J gene TRBJ2-2, with 8 bases aligning to TRBD1. J lost 5 bases, V lost 3 bases, and 5 bases had no gene match. The CDR3 is 15 residues long. Germline assignment: CDR1 KGHSH and CDR2 LQKENI. CDR3 region: CASSPPRTGTGELFF. The CDR3 DNA reads as TGTGCCAGCTCACCCCCGCGGACAGGGACCGGGGAGCTGTTTTTT.

The gene calls are TRBV29-1 and TRBJ2-7; D is unresolved. The CDR3 is 13 residues long. The V and J ends lost 6 bases and 7 bases respectively, with 19 bases between them. Germline V lookup: CDR1 SQVTM, CDR2 ANQGSEA. Here the CDR3 reads CSVPGPALSEQYF. For the CDR3, the DNA is TGCAGCGTCCCCGGTCCCGCTTTATCTGAGCAGTACTTC.

The chain uses TRBV25-1 and TRBJ1-1; D remains ambiguous. From germline, CDR1 is MGHDK and CDR2 SYGVNS. CDR3 size: 13 residues. Trimming stripped 6 bases from V and 4 bases from J, with 12 bases between. The CDR3 here is CASSGRGLTEAFF. CDR3 sequence (DNA): TGTGCCAGCAGCGGGCGAGGGCTCACTGAAGCTTTCTTT.

The chain couples TRBV2 to TRBJ2-7, with D perhaps TRBD1 (5 bases). Trimming pared 0 bases from V and 1 base from J, leaving 10 bases between. The germline gives CDR1 SNHLY, CDR2 FYNNEI. This CDR3 region has 15 residues. CDR3 protein: CASSEARTFSYEQYF. The CDR3 DNA reads as TGTGCCAGCAGTGAAGCTAGGACATTTTCCTACGAGCAGTACTTC.